This T cell receptor beta chain appears in the sequencing data of a study of blood T cell repertoires in COVID-19. V was cut by 2 bases and J by 0 bases, with 9 bases left in between. Germline V gene sequence: CDR1 SGHRS, CDR2 YFSETQ. The CDR3 totals 15 residues. Under the authors' procedure: It was from reference gene primer amplification that nucleated cell counts were estimated. Sequenced by immunoSEQ multiplex PCR; TCRdb stores in-frame clones only, minus some. D and trimming come from the DNA, and the V and J calls and clone size come from that table. The sample holds over 300,000 clones, roughly 90% seen once. This study enrolled people aged about 18 to 100 from about 24 US geographic areas.

The clonotype was recovered from a woman under 40 with acute COVID-19. The chain joins TRBV5-1 to TRBJ1-3; tentatively, D is TRBD1 (5 bases). Sequencing used PBMCs or T cells enriched from blood (not recorded which). The chain's CDR3 is CASSFRGDSGNTIYF. The CDR3 nucleotides are TGCGCCAGCAGCTTCCGGGGGGACTCTGGAAACACCATATATTTT.